This T cell receptor beta chain is drawn from a study of STAT5B mutations in CD4+ large granular lymphocyte leukemia (dated by TCRdb to the early 2020s). Looking at the study overall: Among healthy controls, the CDR3 'QG' motif was associated with a particular HLA allele. TCRbeta repertoires of CD4+ T-cell large granular lymphocyte leukemia patients were compared with those of healthy blood donors. Flow cytometry performed on FACSCanto II or FACSVerse showed that the purified fractions had more than 95% purity among lymphocytes. Study-level results and caveats: The data were not HLA-matched, and the relatively small sample size could explain the higher clonality seen in CD4+ compared with CD8+ T-LGLL. The main leukemic clonotypes were found to be private to each patient, although 25% to 30% of the main leukemic clonotypes were detected at low frequency in the non-leukemic repertoires of other patients. Compared with healthy CD4+ repertoires, CD4-sorted patient repertoires appeared more clonal, and this difference remained even after the putative leukemic clones were removed. TRBV06-family usage was enriched among the top patient clones (8/27) compared with healthy controls (2/35).

V is pared back by 4 bases and J by 5 bases, with 20 bases lying between the germline termini. Reading the germline V gene gives CDR1 MGHRA and CDR2 YSYEKL. There are 16 amino acids in the CDR3, from cysteine to phenylalanine inclusive. Only the CDR3 DNA stays, 48 bases, in frame from base 1. A note on this clone: Its antigen target is currently unknown. No base quality values were provided; no much bigger clone lies one nucleotide off.

Buffy coats from around 37 blood donors, supplied by the Finnish Red Cross blood service, were used as healthy controls. All TCR-sequenced material derived from peripheral blood: patient blood samples and healthy donor buffy coats. Ficoll-Hypaque gradient centrifugation was used to isolate peripheral blood mononuclear cells. Magnetic purification was used to isolate CD4+ cells from the buffy coats of the healthy controls. The Gentra Puregene Cell and Tissue kit was used for genomic DNA extraction, and quantification was performed on a Qubit 2.0 fluorometer. The immunoSEQ assay at survey resolution was used to sequence TCRbeta rearrangements from genomic DNA. Concerning the study's data processing: In the TCR sequencing data, the smallest productive clonotype frequency that could be detected was 2.59 x 10-5. Analyses included only productive TCRbeta rearrangements, meaning complete and in-frame sequences. Sample clonality was computed as Simpson clonality in the immunoSEQ Analyzer version 3.0. Based on frequency, clones were grouped as very rare, small, medium, large (1-20%) or hyperexpanded (>20%). OLGA 1.2.3 estimated generation probabilities, VDJtools produced V-gene circos plots, VDJdb was queried for specificities, and GLIPH identified CDR3 motifs. TCRdb took this table from immuneACCESS and kept in-frame rearrangements with V and J called. Such tables lack part of the clones; where checked against another copy, unresolved V genes explain under half of the gap, and the rest is unexplained. From that table come the V and J calls and clone size; the DNA was used to work out D and trimming. The sample table shows about 24,000 clones, and less than 80% are seen once. About 0.6% of the sample is taken by the ten largest.

The origin of this receptor is a human donor in good health. The sample taken for sequencing was CD4+ T cells from blood buffy coats. The chain is encoded by TRBV4-1 joined to TRBJ1-1, with a tentative D gene TRBD1 over 5 matching bases. The CDR3 protein sequence reads: CASSPVPSRVGTEAFF. The DNA is TGCGCCAGCAGCCCTGTCCCCAGCAGGGTAGGTACTGAAGCTTTCTTT.